Following are 24 T cell receptor beta chains from one sample sequenced in a study of T cell clonality in common variable immunodeficiency. The protocol was immunoSEQ multiplex PCR, while the TCRdb copy is restricted to in-frame clones and leaves out a portion. The sample yields 50,000 to 60,000 clones, without any singletons. Sequencing was carried out using peripheral blood mononuclear cells. These receptors were collected from a person aged 18 to 75 in good health.

The table lists this clone with many counts. The read comes to an end 3 residues before the CDR3 does, leaving the germline J gene to fill in the end. The chain combines TRBV6-1 with TRBJ1-2; TRBD1 might be the D (6 bases). This CDR3 is 13 amino acids long. The germline V gene encodes CDR1 MNHNS and CDR2 SASEGT. Here the CDR3 reads CASSETGRGGYTF. Incomplete CDR3 DNA: TGTGCCAGCAGTGAAACAGGGCGCGGCGGC.

This clone was recorded at least ten times. Coverage ceases 3 residues before the CDR3 finishes, and the germline J gene fills in the end. The chain carries TRBV2 and TRBJ1-5, with D perhaps matching TRBD1 (5 bases). V was cut by 8 bases and J by 0 bases, with 14 bases left in between. The length of the CDR3 is 15 residues. Germline CDR1 reads SNHLY; CDR2 reads FYNNEI. The CDR3 bases that were read are TGTGCCAGCGGATTTGACAGCTATAGCAATCAGCCC. It translates to CASGFDSYSNQP. The CDR3 as a whole reads CASGFDSYSNQPQHF.

The sample holds many counts of this clone. The read falls 3 residues short of the CDR3 end, and the missing part is taken from the germline J gene. The chain joins TRBV6-1 to TRBJ2-1; 11 bases match TRBD1. V was clipped by 3 bases and J by 6 bases; unmatched bases: 7. From germline, CDR1 is MNHNS and CDR2 SASEGT. CDR3 length equals 16 residues. The CDR3 sequence: CASSEGLGQGGNEQFF. The covered CDR3 bases are TGTGCCAGCAGTGAGGGTCTGGGACAGGGGGGCAATGAG.

This clone showed up many times. The CDR3 end falls 3 residues outside the read, so it is completed with the germline J gene. J is TRBJ2-1 and V is TRBV9, with D maybe TRBD2 (6 bases). V lost 4 bases and J lost 3, with 14 bases in between. This CDR3 contains 15 residues. CDR1 SGDLS and CDR2 YYNGEE come from the germline V gene. The sequenced part of the CDR3 DNA is TGTGCCAGCAGCTTCCATAGCGGATTCTACAATGAG. This gives the protein CASSFHSGFYNE. The entire CDR3 sequence reads CASSFHSGFYNEQFF.

This clone was recorded a few times. The DNA ends 3 residues before the CDR3 does, and the rest of the CDR3 is filled in from the germline J gene. The chain employs TRBV20-1 and TRBJ1-1; D is undetermined. The V gene lost 5 bases and the J gene lost 1 base, with 5 bases spanning the gap. Germline-derived CDR1 and CDR2 are DFQATT and SNEGSKA (reference sequence). CDR3 length equals 11 residues. CDR3: CSAGPNTEAFF. CDR3 DNA, as far as it was read: TGCAGTGCTGGGCCGAACACTGAA.

This clone was recorded at least ten times. Coverage ceases 3 residues before the CDR3 finishes, and the germline J gene fills in the end. The chain joins TRBV5-4 to TRBJ2-4; 7 nucleotides align to TRBD1. The CDR3 is 15 residues long. With 4 bases clipped from V and 6 bases from J, the junction kept 10 bases outside the gene matches. Germline V gene data show CDR1 as SGHNT and CDR2 as YYREEE (reference sequence). The CDR3: CASSIDRDVGNIQYF. CDR3 DNA, as far as it was read: TGTGCCAGCAGCATCGACAGGGATGTTGGAAACATT.

Note on this clone: The CDR3 goes on 3 residues after the read ends, and that part is filled in from the germline J gene. This rearrangement joins TRBV19 to TRBJ2-3; no clear D gene. The CDR3 is 14 amino acids. Looked up from germline, CDR1 is LNHDA and CDR2 is SQIVND (reference sequence). The CDR3: CASSIMDSNQPQYF. The CDR3 bases that were read are TGTGCCAGTAGTATAATGGATAGCAATCAGCCG.

This clone was observed at least ten times. The CDR3 is cut off 3 residues early in the read; its end comes from the germline J gene. The chain carries TRBV30 and TRBJ2-4; TRBD1 might be the D (5 bases). The CDR3 contains 13 residues. Germline CDR1 and CDR2: GTSNPN and SVGIG (reference sequence). The V end lost 8 bases, the J end lost 7 bases, and 18 bases lay between the germline ends. The CDR3: CAGEDSAKNIQYF. The CDR3 DNA, read in part, is TGTGCCGGGGAAGACAGTGCAAAGAACATT.

This clone was seen many times. The CDR3 goes on 3 residues after the read ends, and that part is filled in from the germline J gene. The chain links TRBV6-2 or TRBV6-3 to TRBJ2-7, with a tentative D call TRBD2 (6 bases). The ends were cut back, 0 bases at V and 6 bases at J, with 15 bases in the middle. Germline values: CDR1 MNHEY, CDR2 SVGEGT. The CDR3 covers 15 residues. This chain's CDR3 is CASSYSGPEGGEQYF. The sequenced CDR3 bases are TGTGCCAGCAGTTACTCGGGGCCCGAGGGAGGCGAG.

The table lists this clone with many counts. The sequence runs out 3 residues before the end of the CDR3; the remainder is reconstructed from the germline J gene. The chain uses TRBV6-1 and TRBJ2-7; 7 bases are shared with TRBD2. Germline assignment: CDR1 MNHNS and CDR2 SASEGT. This CDR3 has 15 amino acids. Trimming removed 4 bases from V and 6 bases from J; junction bases left unmatched: 12. The covered CDR3 bases are TGTGCCAGCAGTGGGGCCGCGGGGAGGGGCCGCGAG. Translating it yields CASSGAAGRGRE. The complete CDR3 reads CASSGAAGRGREQYF.

As regards this clone: The read gets to within 3 residues of the CDR3 end, and the germline J gene fills in the rest. V and J are TRBV18 and TRBJ1-2, with D perhaps matching TRBD1 (6 bases). Trimming took 3 bases from V and 4 from J, leaving 12 bases between them. The germline V gene encodes CDR1 KGHSH and CDR2 LQKENI. The CDR3 is 14 residues long. CDR3 loop: CASSPDGGGYGYTF. Incomplete CDR3 DNA: TGTGCCAGCTCACCGGATGGGGGCGGCTATGGC.

The sample holds many counts of this clone. The missing CDR3 end, 3 residues past where the read stops, is filled in from the germline J gene. The chain combines TRBV2 with TRBJ1-2, with D perhaps matching TRBD1 (5 bases). There are 13 residues in the CDR3. Germline CDR1 reads SNHLY; CDR2 reads FYNNEI. Trimming left V 4 bases short and J 3 bases short, with 9 bases between. The CDR3 loop is CASSGTPYYGYTF. Partial CDR3 DNA: TGTGCCAGCAGTGGGACACCATACTATGGC.

This clone was recorded many times. The CDR3 loop is CSARRDRGQPQHF. CDR3 DNA, as far as it was read: TGCAGTGCTAGACGGGACAGGGGTCAGCCC. The V and J genes are TRBV20-1 and TRBJ1-5; 10 nucleotides agree with TRBD1. The read falls 3 residues short of the CDR3 end, and the missing part is taken from the germline J gene. The CDR3 contains 13 residues. The germline V gene has CDR1 DFQATT and CDR2 SNEGSKA (reference sequence). V shed 2 bases, J shed 6 bases, and the junction held 1 base outside the gene matches.

Many counts were recorded for this clone. The DNA ends 3 residues before the CDR3 does, and the rest of the CDR3 is filled in from the germline J gene. The same CDR3 arises from other DNA sequences in this sample as well. This chain links TRBV20-1 with TRBJ2-5; maybe TRBD2 (6 bases). CDR1 and CDR2 (germline): DFQATT, SNEGSKA (reference sequence). Trimming took 5 bases from V and 1 from J, leaving 8 bases between them. The CDR3 is 12 amino acids. This chain's CDR3 is CSARGLQETQYF. The sequenced part of the CDR3 DNA is TGCAGTGCTCGGGGACTCCAAGAGACC.

At least ten counts were recorded for this clone. The CDR3 DNA, read in part, is TGTGCCACCAGTGATATAGCGGGGCAAGAGACC. It yields the protein CATSDIAGQET. The entire CDR3 reads CATSDIAGQETQYF. This chain joins TRBV24-1 and TRBJ2-5, with 8 bases aligning to TRBD2. The read stops 3 residues short of the end of the CDR3; the missing end is completed from the germline J gene. The CDR3 totals 14 residues. Germline V gives CDR1 KGHDR, CDR2 SFDVKD. Losses at the gene ends were 3 bases for V and 2 bases for J; bases not matched to a gene: 1.

At least ten counts were recorded for this clone. The observed sequence ends 3 residues before the CDR3 terminus, with the missing tail filled in from the germline J gene. This chain uses TRBV7-9 with TRBJ2-7; 8 nucleotides line up with TRBD2. Germline lookup yields CDR1 SEHNR and CDR2 FQNEAQ (reference sequence). CDR3 length equals 15 residues. The junction had 3 bases not matched to a gene; V was cut back by 1 base and J by 1 base. This CDR3 reads CASSLEAGVSYEQYF. Partial CDR3 DNA: TGTGCCAGCAGCTTAGAAGCGGGGGTATCCTACGAG.

In this sample, this clone turned up a few times. The read ends 3 residues before the CDR3 terminus; that terminus is restored from the germline J gene. V usage is TRBV7-2 and J usage is TRBJ2-2; 7 bases match TRBD1. The CDR3 is made up of 15 amino acids. The germline gives CDR1 SGHTA, CDR2 FQGNSA. The covered CDR3 bases are TGTGCCAGCAGCTCTCCGGGACAGAATAATGAAAAG. This gives the protein CASSSPGQNNEK. The full CDR3 is CASSSPGQNNEKLFF.

This clone was detected ten times or more. The read gets to within 3 residues of the CDR3 end, and the germline J gene fills in the rest. The genes are TRBV19 and TRBJ1-1, with D maybe TRBD1 (5 bases). Trimming shortened V by 8 bases and J by 1 base, and 11 bases separated the two germline ends. The CDR3 runs 13 residues. The germline gives CDR1 LNHDA, CDR2 SQIVND (reference sequence). This chain's CDR3 is CASEMGGNTEAFF. Partial CDR3 DNA: TGTGCCAGTGAGATGGGGGGGAACACTGAA.

This clone was found many times. The read is 3 residues too short to cover the CDR3 end, so that end is filled in from the germline J gene. The V call is TRBV29-1, the J call TRBJ2-5, with TRBD2 identical over 13 bases. The CDR3 runs 15 residues. Germline V CDR1 and CDR2: SQVTM, ANQGSEA. V lost 7 bases, J lost 4 bases, and 9 bases stayed unmatched. CDR3 residues: CSAGTSGTEGETQYF. CDR3 bases read: TGCAGCGCGGGGACTAGCGGGACCGAAGGAGAGACC.

This clone has ten or more counts. The covered CDR3 bases are TGCGCCAGCGAATATTTCCCCTTGGGAAGGGGCACTGAA. This translates into CASEYFPLGRGTE. The complete CDR3 protein is CASEYFPLGRGTEAFF. The rearrangement uses TRBV5-1 and TRBJ1-1, with a possible D match to TRBD1 (5 bases). The read ends 3 residues early relative to the CDR3; the germline J gene fills the gap. Germline V gene data show CDR1 as SGHRS and CDR2 as YFSETQ. The CDR3 sequence is 16 residues long. V gave up 7 bases and J gave up 4 bases, with 23 bases separating them.

This clone was recorded many times. The chain's CDR3 is CASSIRRGNEQFF. Incomplete CDR3 DNA: TGTGCCAGTAGTATACGGAGGGGCAATGAG. This sequence joins TRBV19 and TRBJ2-1, with TRBD2 as a possible D gene (6 bases). The read gets to within 3 residues of the CDR3 end, and the germline J gene fills in the rest. The CDR3 has 13 residues. From germline, CDR1 is LNHDA and CDR2 SQIVND (reference sequence). The V gene lost 2 bases and the J gene lost 6 bases, with 8 bases spanning the gap.

This clone has ten or more counts. The read falls 3 residues short of the CDR3 end, and the missing part is taken from the germline J gene. The chain employs TRBV20-1 and TRBJ2-3; D might be TRBD1 (6 bases). This CDR3 spans 16 amino acids. V was pared by 2 bases and J by 3 bases, with 18 bases between. Germline V lookup: CDR1 DFQATT, CDR2 SNEGSKA (reference sequence). The CDR3 here is CSARPIRARGTDTQYF. The covered CDR3 bases are TGCAGTGCTAGACCTATCAGGGCCAGGGGAACAGATACG.

This clone appeared many times. Read coverage stops 3 residues before the CDR3 terminus; the germline J gene supplies the remainder. The J gene is TRBJ1-3, the V gene TRBV3-1 (or the pseudogene TRBV3-2), with 8 bases matching TRBD1. In germline, CDR1 is LGHDT, CDR2 YNNKEL (reference sequence). V was clipped by 4 bases and J by 0 bases; unmatched bases: 5. This CDR3 has 16 residues. CDR3 residues: CASSPLRGPSGNTIYF. CDR3 DNA, as far as it was read: TGTGCCAGCAGCCCCCTCAGGGGGCCCTCTGGAAACACC.

This clone occurred many times. Read data end 3 residues before the CDR3 end; the end is taken from the germline J gene. The J gene is TRBJ1-1, the V gene TRBV19, with TRBD1 as a possible D gene (5 bases). V was shortened by 8 bases and J by 7 bases, with 20 bases between the two germline ends. This CDR3 contains 14 residues. From germline, CDR1 is LNHDA and CDR2 SQIVND (reference sequence). CDR3 residues: CASLSDGAGDEAFF. CDR3 DNA (partial): TGTGCCAGTCTCTCGGATGGGGCAGGCGATGAA.